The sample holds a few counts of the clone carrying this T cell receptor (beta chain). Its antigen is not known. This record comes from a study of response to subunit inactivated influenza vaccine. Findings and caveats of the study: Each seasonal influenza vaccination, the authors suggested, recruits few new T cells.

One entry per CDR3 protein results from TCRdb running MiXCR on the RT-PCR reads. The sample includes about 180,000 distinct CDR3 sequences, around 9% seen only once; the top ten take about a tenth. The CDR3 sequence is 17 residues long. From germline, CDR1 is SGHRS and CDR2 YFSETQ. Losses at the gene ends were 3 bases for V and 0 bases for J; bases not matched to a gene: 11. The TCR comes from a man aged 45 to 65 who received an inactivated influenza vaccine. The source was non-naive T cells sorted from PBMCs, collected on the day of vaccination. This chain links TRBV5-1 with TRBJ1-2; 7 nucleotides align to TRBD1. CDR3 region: CASSWGQLLLPNYGYTF. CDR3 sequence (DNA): TGCGCCAGCAGCTGGGGACAGCTCCTACTTCCTAACTATGGCTACACCTTC.